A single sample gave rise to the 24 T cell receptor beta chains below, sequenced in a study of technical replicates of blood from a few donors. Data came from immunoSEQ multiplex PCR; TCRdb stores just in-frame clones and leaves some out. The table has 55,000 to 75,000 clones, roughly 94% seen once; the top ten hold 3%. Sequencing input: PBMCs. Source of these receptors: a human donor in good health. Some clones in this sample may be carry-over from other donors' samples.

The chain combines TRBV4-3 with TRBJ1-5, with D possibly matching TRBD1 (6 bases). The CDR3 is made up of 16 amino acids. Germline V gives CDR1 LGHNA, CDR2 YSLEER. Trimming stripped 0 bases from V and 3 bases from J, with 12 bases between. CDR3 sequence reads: CASSQDPGVANQPQHF. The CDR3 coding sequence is TGCGCCAGCAGCCAAGATCCAGGGGTCGCCAATCAGCCCCAGCATTTT.

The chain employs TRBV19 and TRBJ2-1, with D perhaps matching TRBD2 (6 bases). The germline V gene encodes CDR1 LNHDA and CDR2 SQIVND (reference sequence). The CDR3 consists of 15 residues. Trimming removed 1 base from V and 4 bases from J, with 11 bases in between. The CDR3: CASSIVGGVYNEQFF. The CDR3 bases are TGTGCCAGTAGTATAGTTGGCGGGGTTTACAATGAGCAGTTCTTC.

CDR3 DNA sequence: TGTGCCAGCAGTGAATTCGCGGGAGGGCTCTACAATGAGCAGTTCTTC. Encoded protein: CASSEFAGGLYNEQFF. The V and J genes are TRBV6-4 and TRBJ2-1, with 9 bases matching TRBD2. CDR1 is MRHNA, CDR2 SNTAGT, per germline. There are 16 residues in the CDR3. With 3 bases clipped from V and 3 bases from J, the junction kept 6 bases outside the gene matches.

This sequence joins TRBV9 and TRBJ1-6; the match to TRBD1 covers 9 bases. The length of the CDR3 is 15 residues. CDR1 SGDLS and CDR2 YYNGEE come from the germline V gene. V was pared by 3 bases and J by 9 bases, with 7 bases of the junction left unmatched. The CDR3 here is CASSARGQGGSPLHF. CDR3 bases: TGTGCCAGCAGCGCACGGGGACAGGGTGGTTCACCCCTCCACTTT. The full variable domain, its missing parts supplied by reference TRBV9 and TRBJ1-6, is DSGVTQTPKHLITATGQRVTLRCSPRSGDLSVYWYQQSLDQGLQFLIQYYNGEERAKGNILERFSAQQFPDLHSELNLSSLELGDSALYFCASSARGQGGSPLHFGNGTRLTVT.

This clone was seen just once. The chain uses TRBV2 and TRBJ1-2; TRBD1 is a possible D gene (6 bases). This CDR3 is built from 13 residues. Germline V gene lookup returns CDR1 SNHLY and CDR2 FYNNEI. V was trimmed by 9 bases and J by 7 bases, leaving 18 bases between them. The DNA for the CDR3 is TGTGCCAGTAGACTTGTGGGGGCACGTGGCTACACCTTC. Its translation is CASRLVGARGYTF.

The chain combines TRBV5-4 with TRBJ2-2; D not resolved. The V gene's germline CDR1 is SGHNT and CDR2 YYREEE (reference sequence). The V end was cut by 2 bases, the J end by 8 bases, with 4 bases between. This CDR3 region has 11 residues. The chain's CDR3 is CASSFSGELFF. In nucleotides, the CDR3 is TGTGCCAGCAGCTTTAGTGGGGAGCTGTTTTTT.

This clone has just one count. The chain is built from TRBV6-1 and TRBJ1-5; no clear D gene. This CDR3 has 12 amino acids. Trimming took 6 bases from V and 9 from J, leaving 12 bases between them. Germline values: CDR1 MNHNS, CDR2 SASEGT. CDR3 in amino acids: CASSGKSMPQHF. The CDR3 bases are TGTGCCAGCAGCGGTAAGAGTATGCCCCAGCATTTT.

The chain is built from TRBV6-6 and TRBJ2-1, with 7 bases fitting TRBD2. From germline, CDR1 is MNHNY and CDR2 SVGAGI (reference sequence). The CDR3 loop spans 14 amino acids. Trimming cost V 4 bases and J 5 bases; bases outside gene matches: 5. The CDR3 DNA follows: TGTGCCAGCAGTTTGTGGGGGGGGAACAATGAGCAGTTCTTC. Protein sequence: CASSLWGGNNEQFF.

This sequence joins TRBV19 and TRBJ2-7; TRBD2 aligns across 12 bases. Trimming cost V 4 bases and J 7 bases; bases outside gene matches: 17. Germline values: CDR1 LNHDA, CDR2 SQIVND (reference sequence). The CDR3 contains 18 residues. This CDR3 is CASSTLGASGRAGVEQYF. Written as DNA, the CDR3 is TGTGCCAGTAGTACCCTTGGTGCTAGCGGGAGGGCCGGGGTTGAGCAGTACTTC.

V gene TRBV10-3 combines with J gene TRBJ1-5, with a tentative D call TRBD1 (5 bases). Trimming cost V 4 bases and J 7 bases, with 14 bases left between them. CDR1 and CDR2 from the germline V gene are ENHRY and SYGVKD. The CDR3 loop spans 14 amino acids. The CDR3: CAISGGVFGQPQHF. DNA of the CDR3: TGTGCCATCAGTGGGGGCGTATTCGGGCAGCCCCAGCATTTT.

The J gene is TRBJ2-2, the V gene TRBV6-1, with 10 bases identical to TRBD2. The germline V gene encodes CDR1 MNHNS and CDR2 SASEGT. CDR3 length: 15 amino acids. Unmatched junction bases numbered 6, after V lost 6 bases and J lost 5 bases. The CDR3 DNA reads TGTGCCAGCAGGCTAGCGGGGGTGGGAACCGGGGAGCTGTTTTTT. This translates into CASRLAGVGTGELFF.

The CDR3 sequence is CASSHRGGETQYF. CDR3 DNA: TGTGCCAGCAGCCACAGGGGCGGGGAGACCCAGTACTTC. V gene TRBV4-2 combines with J gene TRBJ2-5; the D gene is possibly TRBD1 (6 bases). The V and J ends lost 3 bases and 5 bases respectively, with 10 bases between them. The length of the CDR3 is 13 residues. Per the germline V gene, CDR1 is LGHNA and CDR2 is YNFKEQ.

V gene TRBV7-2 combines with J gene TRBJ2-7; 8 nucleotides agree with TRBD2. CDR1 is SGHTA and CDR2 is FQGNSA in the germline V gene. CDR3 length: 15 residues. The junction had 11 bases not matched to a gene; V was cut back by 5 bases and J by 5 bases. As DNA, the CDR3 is TGTGCCAGCAGCCGAAGCGGGGGACCCCAGGACGAGCAGTACTTC. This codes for CASSRSGGPQDEQYF.

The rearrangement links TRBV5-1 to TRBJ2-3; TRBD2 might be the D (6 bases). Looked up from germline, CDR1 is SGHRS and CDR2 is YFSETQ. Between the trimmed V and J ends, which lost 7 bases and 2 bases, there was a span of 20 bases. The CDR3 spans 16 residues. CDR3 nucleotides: TGCGCCAGCGGATTATTAAGCGGGCCCTCCACAGATACGCAGTATTTT. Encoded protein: CASGLLSGPSTDTQYF.

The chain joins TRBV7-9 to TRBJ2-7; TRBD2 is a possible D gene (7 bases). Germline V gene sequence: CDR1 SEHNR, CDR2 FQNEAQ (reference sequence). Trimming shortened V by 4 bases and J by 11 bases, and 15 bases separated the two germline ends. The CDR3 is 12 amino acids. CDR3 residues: CASSWGGPAEYF. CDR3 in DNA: TGTGCCAGCAGCTGGGGGGGCCCAGCGGAGTACTTC.

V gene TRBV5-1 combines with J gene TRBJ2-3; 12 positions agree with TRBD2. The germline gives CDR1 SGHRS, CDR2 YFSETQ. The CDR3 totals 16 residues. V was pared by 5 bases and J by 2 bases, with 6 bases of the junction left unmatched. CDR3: CASRQGLAGITDTQYF. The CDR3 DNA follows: TGCGCCAGCAGGCAAGGACTAGCGGGGATCACAGATACGCAGTATTTT.

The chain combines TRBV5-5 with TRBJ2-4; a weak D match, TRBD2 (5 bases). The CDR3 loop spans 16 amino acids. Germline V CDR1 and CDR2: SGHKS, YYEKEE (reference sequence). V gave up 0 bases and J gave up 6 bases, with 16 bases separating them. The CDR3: CASSLGERSVGNIQYF. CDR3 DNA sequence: TGTGCCAGCAGCTTGGGGGAGCGCTCCGTGGGAAACATTCAGTACTTC.

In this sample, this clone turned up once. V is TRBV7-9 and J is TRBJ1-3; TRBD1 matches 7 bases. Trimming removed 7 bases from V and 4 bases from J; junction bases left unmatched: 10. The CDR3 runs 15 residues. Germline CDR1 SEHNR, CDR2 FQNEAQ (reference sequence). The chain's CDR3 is CASKGDSSPGNTIYF. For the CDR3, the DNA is TGTGCCAGCAAGGGGGACAGTTCGCCGGGAAACACCATATATTTT.

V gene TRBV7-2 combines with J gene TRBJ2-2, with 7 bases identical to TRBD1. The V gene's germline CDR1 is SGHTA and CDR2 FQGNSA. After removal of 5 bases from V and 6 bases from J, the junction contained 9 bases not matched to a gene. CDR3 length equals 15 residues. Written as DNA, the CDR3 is TGTGCCAGCAGCCTAAGGACAGGTGGGGCCGGGGAGCTGTTTTTT. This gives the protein CASSLRTGGAGELFF.

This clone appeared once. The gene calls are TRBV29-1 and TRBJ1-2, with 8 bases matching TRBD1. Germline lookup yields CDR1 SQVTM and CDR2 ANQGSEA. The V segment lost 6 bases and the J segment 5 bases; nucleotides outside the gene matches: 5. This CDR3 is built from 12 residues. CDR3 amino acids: CSVGDRYYGYTF. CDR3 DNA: TGCAGCGTCGGGGACAGGTATTATGGCTACACCTTC.

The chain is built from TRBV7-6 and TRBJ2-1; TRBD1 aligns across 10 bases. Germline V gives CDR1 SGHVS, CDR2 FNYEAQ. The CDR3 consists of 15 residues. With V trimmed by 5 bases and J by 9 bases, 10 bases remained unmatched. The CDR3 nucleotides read TGTGCCAGCAGCCCTCTGGACAGGGGGTCGGGTGAGCAGTTCTTC. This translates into CASSPLDRGSGEQFF.

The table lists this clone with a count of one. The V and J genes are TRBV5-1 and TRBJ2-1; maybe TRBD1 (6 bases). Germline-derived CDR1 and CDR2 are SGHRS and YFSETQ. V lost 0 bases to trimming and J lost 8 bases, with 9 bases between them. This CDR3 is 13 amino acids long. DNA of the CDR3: TGCGCCAGCAGCTTGGAGGGGGTGGATGAGCAGTTCTTC. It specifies CASSLEGVDEQFF.

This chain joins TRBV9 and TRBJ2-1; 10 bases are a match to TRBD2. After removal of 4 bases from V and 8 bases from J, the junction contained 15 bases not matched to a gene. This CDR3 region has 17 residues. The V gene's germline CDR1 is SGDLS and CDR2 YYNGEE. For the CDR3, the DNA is TGTGCCAGCAGCCCCGGCCAAGCGGGGGGGCCCAGCGATGAGCAGTTCTTC. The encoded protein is CASSPGQAGGPSDEQFF.

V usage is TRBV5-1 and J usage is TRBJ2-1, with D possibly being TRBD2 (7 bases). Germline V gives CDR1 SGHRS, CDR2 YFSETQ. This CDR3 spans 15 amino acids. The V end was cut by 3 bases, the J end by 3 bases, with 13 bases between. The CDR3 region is CASSSGGGVYNEQFF. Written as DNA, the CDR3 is TGCGCCAGCAGCTCCGGCGGGGGCGTCTACAATGAGCAGTTCTTC.